The 29 T cell receptor beta chains in this list originate from one sample, sequenced in a study of shared clonotypes between healthy human individuals. TCRdb's copy holds only in-frame clones and misses some; the assay was immunoSEQ multiplex PCR. The sample includes about 2.3 million clones, about 90% of them seen just once. Sequenced input: naive CD4+ T cells from PBMCs. Described subset: CD45RA+ positively selected. Every receptor here comes from a man younger than 35 in good health. Some clones in this sample may be carry-over from other donors' samples.

The chain is built from TRBV6-1 and TRBJ2-4; D is unresolved. The CDR3 has 18 amino acids. The V end lost 4 bases, the J end lost 1 base, and 20 bases lay between the germline ends. CDR1 is MNHNS, CDR2 SASEGT, per germline. The CDR3 DNA reads as TGTGCCAGCAGTGCACGGCCCGACCGTCCAAACGCCAAAAACATTCAGTACTTC. Its protein product is CASSARPDRPNAKNIQYF.

On this clone itself: The same CDR3 arises from other DNA sequences in this sample as well. The V call is TRBV29-1, the J call TRBJ2-7; tentatively, D is TRBD1 (5 bases). With 4 bases removed from V and 1 base from J, the gap between germline ends came to 11 bases. Germline V gene data show CDR1 as SQVTM and CDR2 as ANQGSEA. The CDR3 covers 13 residues. The CDR3 here is CSVGQGSSYEQYF. CDR3 sequence (DNA): TGCAGCGTTGGGCAGGGATCGTCCTACGAGCAGTACTTC.

This chain joins TRBV6-5 and TRBJ2-7; TRBD2 matches 12 bases. The CDR3 contains 15 residues. CDR1 is MNHEY and CDR2 is SVGAGI in the germline V gene. Losses at the gene ends were 6 bases for V and 7 bases for J; bases not matched to a gene: 10. CDR3 protein: CASSELTSGSGEQYF. The CDR3 nucleotides read TGTGCCAGCAGCGAACTGACTAGCGGGAGTGGTGAGCAGTACTTC.

Concerning this clone itself: Since the CDR3 does not end with the conserved phenylalanine or tryptophan, this likely comes from a read error. The DNA is left out, because the CDR3 cannot be placed on it with certainty; the CDR3 is given as TCRdb lists it. The rearrangement links TRBV9 to TRBJ1-1. The CDR3 contains 12 residues when both ends are counted. The germline V gene encodes CDR1 SGDLS and CDR2 YYNGEE. The CDR3 loop reads CASSVTRCDAFR.

The V call is TRBV28, the J call TRBJ2-1; the match to TRBD2 covers 7 bases. Germline V gene lookup returns CDR1 MDHEN and CDR2 SYDVKM. V was clipped by 6 bases and J by 9 bases; unmatched bases: 5. CDR3 length equals 12 residues. For the CDR3, the DNA is TGTGCCAGCAGAACGGGGGGAGGTGAGCAGTTCTTC. Encoded protein: CASRTGGGEQFF.

The V gene is TRBV5-1, the J gene TRBJ2-2, with 9 bases identical to TRBD2. The CDR3 runs to 15 residues. V was clipped by 9 bases and J by 6 bases; unmatched bases: 12. The germline CDR1 and CDR2 sequences are SGHRS and YFSETQ. In DNA, the CDR3 is TGCGCCACCGCACGGATAGCGGGAGCTCCCGGGGAGCTGTTTTTT. Encoded protein: CATARIAGAPGELFF.

A remark on this clone: Distinct nucleotide sequences in the sample also encode this CDR3. The chain combines TRBV5-1 with TRBJ2-7; perhaps TRBD1 as D (6 bases). The CDR3 runs 14 residues. V was cut by 2 bases and J by 1 base, with 10 bases left in between. Per germline, CDR1 SGHRS and CDR2 YFSETQ. CDR3 bases: TGCGCCAGCAGCTTACTGACAGGATCCTACGAGCAGTACTTC. It yields the protein CASSLLTGSYEQYF.

J is TRBJ2-3 and V is TRBV6-6, with D perhaps TRBD1 or TRBD2 (8 bases each). This CDR3 region has 16 residues. Trimming shortened V by 1 base and J by 5 bases, and 16 bases separated the two germline ends. Germline loops: CDR1 MNHNY, CDR2 SVGAGI (reference sequence). The CDR3 sequence is CASSYWTGREVDTQYF. DNA of the CDR3: TGTGCCAGCAGTTACTGGACAGGGCGGGAGGTAGATACGCAGTATTTT.

The CDR3 sequence: CASWDRRNTIYF. In DNA form, the CDR3 reads TGTGCCAGCTGGGACAGGCGGAACACCATATATTTT. The V and J genes are TRBV6-1 and TRBJ1-3, with 8 bases aligning to TRBD1. The CDR3 sequence is 12 residues long. CDR1 and CDR2 from the germline V gene are MNHNS and SASEGT. J was trimmed by 7 bases and V by 8 bases; bases with no gene match: 4.

The chain carries TRBV25-1 and TRBJ1-2, with 11 bases matching TRBD1. Germline assignment: CDR1 MGHDK and CDR2 SYGVNS. CDR3 length equals 16 residues. Unmatched junction bases numbered 9, after V lost 1 base and J lost 8 bases. CDR3 protein: CASSESWGQGEGGYTF. The DNA for the CDR3 is TGTGCCAGCAGTGAATCCTGGGGACAGGGGGAAGGAGGCTACACCTTC.

The chain recombines TRBV9 with TRBJ2-7; tentatively, D is TRBD1 (5 bases). CDR1 is SGDLS and CDR2 is YYNGEE in the germline V gene. The V end lost 4 bases, the J end lost 3 bases, and 14 bases lay between the germline ends. CDR3 length equals 14 residues. The CDR3: CASSPRAGNYEQYF. DNA of the CDR3: TGTGCCAGCAGCCCAAGGGCAGGGAACTACGAGCAGTACTTC.

The chain joins TRBV2 to TRBJ2-2; tentatively, D is TRBD1 or TRBD2 (5 bases each). V lost 7 bases and J 2 bases, leaving 11 bases between the germline ends. Germline V gives CDR1 SNHLY, CDR2 FYNNEI. This CDR3 contains 14 residues. The CDR3 here is CASKGTDNTGELFF. The CDR3 DNA follows: TGTGCCAGCAAAGGGACCGATAACACCGGGGAGCTGTTTTTT. Full variable domain (outside the CDR3, taken from reference TRBV2 and TRBJ2-2): EPEVTQTPSHQVTQMGQEVILRCVPISNHLYFYWYRQILGQKVEFLVSFYNNEISEKSEIFDDQFSVERPDGSNFTLKIRSTKLEDSAMYFCASKGTDNTGELFFGEGSRLTVL.

This clone was counted only a few times. Other DNA sequences from this sample encode an identical CDR3 as well. This chain joins TRBV5-1 and TRBJ1-4, with TRBD1 matching 10 bases. This CDR3 has 14 amino acids. The V gene's germline CDR1 is SGHRS and CDR2 YFSETQ. Trimming at V came to 2 bases and at J to 10 bases, leaving 5 bases not matched to a gene. The CDR3 DNA reads as TGCGCCAGCAGCTTCGGGACAGGGGAGGGAAAACTGTTTTTT. It encodes CASSFGTGEGKLFF. Drawing the rest from reference TRBV5-1 and TRBJ1-4, the complete variable domain is KAGVTQTPRYLIKTRGQQVTLSCSPISGHRSVSWYQQTPGQGLQFLFEYFSETQRNKGNFPGRFSGRQFSNSRSEMNVSTLELGDSALYLCASSFGTGEGKLFFGSGTQLSVL.

Of note for this clone: Other DNA sequences of this sample code for an identical CDR3. The chain recombines TRBV27 with TRBJ1-1; 7 bases map to TRBD1. V shed 4 bases and J 11 bases; nucleotides not matched to a gene: 4. The CDR3 length is 11 residues. Germline loops: CDR1 MNHEY, CDR2 SMNVEV (reference sequence). The CDR3 coding sequence is TGTGCCAGCAGTTCAGGGGGAGAGGCTTTCTTT. It specifies CASSSGGEAFF.

V and J are TRBV28 and TRBJ2-7; 7 positions agree with TRBD2. V was pared by 2 bases and J by 3 bases, with 7 bases of the junction left unmatched. Germline V CDR1 and CDR2: MDHEN, SYDVKM. The CDR3 loop spans 15 amino acids. The CDR3 region has the DNA TGTGCCAGCAGTTTACCGGCGGGAGACATCTACGAGCAGTACTTC. Residues: CASSLPAGDIYEQYF.

On this clone: Other nucleotide sequences in the sample specify the same CDR3. The V gene is TRBV6-1, the J gene TRBJ2-6; unclear D gene. The CDR3 has 14 residues. The V and J ends lost 5 bases and 0 bases respectively, with 5 bases between them. The germline V gene has CDR1 MNHNS and CDR2 SASEGT. The CDR3 DNA sequence: TGTGCCAGCAGTACCGGCTCTGGGGCCAACGTCCTGACTTTC. Translating gives CASSTGSGANVLTF.

As DNA, the CDR3 is TGCGCCAGCAGCGGCCTAGGACTAGCGGGAGGGCCGAATGAGCAGTTCTTC. Translation gives CASSGLGLAGGPNEQFF. This chain links TRBV5-1 with TRBJ2-1; 15 nucleotides align to TRBD2. The CDR3 spans 17 residues. Germline CDR1 SGHRS, CDR2 YFSETQ. J gave up 7 bases and V 4 bases, and 9 bases lay outside the gene matches.

This clone was observed once. The gene calls are TRBV5-5 and TRBJ2-7, with D maybe TRBD1 (6 bases). Per the germline V gene, CDR1 is SGHKS and CDR2 is YYEKEE (reference sequence). The CDR3 extends over 14 amino acids. V shed 4 bases and J shed 2 bases, with 13 bases lying between them. This chain's CDR3 is CASSMRQDPYEQYF. CDR3 nucleotide sequence: TGTGCCAGCAGCATGCGACAGGATCCCTACGAGCAGTACTTC.

The chain has TRBV27 and TRBJ1-4, with D uncertain. From germline, CDR1 is MNHEY and CDR2 SMNVEV (reference sequence). The CDR3 totals 18 residues. The V end lost 1 base, the J end lost 0 bases, and 15 bases lay between the germline ends. The CDR3 loop is CASSLYPISTPTNEKLFF. The CDR3 DNA follows: TGTGCCAGCAGTTTATACCCCATTTCTACGCCAACTAATGAAAAACTGTTTTTT.

The chain links TRBV5-6 to TRBJ2-5; tentatively, D is TRBD1 (5 bases). Germline values: CDR1 SGHDT, CDR2 YYEEEE. The CDR3 consists of 14 residues. The V end was cut by 0 bases, the J end by 2 bases, with 8 bases between. The CDR3, as DNA: TGTGCCAGCAGCTTGGCCAGGGTACAAGAGACCCAGTACTTC. The encoded protein is CASSLARVQETQYF.

This chain uses TRBV18 with TRBJ2-3; D not resolved. The CDR3 sequence is 16 residues long. V lost 3 bases and J lost 2, with 15 bases in between. Germline CDR1 is KGHSH and CDR2 is LQKENI. The CDR3 is CASSPPSPRNTDTQYF. The CDR3 DNA reads TGTGCCAGCTCACCTCCCAGCCCTCGTAACACAGATACGCAGTATTTT.

The V and J genes are TRBV9 and TRBJ2-1; 7 nucleotides match TRBD2. There are 15 residues in the CDR3. Germline loops: CDR1 SGDLS, CDR2 YYNGEE. The trim removed 0 bases at V and 6 bases at J, leaving 6 bases unmatched. The CDR3 DNA follows: TGTGCCAGCAGCGTAGATGCGGGAGCAAGCAATGAGCAGTTCTTC. Translated, it gives CASSVDAGASNEQFF.

As concerns this clone: The same CDR3 arises from other DNA sequences in this sample as well. The gene calls are TRBV18 and TRBJ2-1, with TRBD1 matching over 9 bases. J lost 1 base, V lost 5 bases, and 3 bases had no gene match. From germline, CDR1 is KGHSH and CDR2 LQKENI. This CDR3 region has 15 residues. Here the CDR3 DNA reads TGTGCCAGCTCAGCCGGGACAGGGTCCTACAATGAGCAGTTCTTC. Residues: CASSAGTGSYNEQFF.

The chain uses TRBV18 and TRBJ2-1; 7 bases align to TRBD1. The CDR3 extends over 13 amino acids. Germline assignment: CDR1 KGHSH and CDR2 LQKENI. V gave up 4 bases and J gave up 9 bases; unmatched junction bases: 6. The CDR3 loop reads CASSRGQDTEQFF. The DNA for the CDR3 is TGTGCCAGCTCACGTGGACAGGACACTGAGCAGTTCTTC.

This clone came up once. The chain joins TRBV18 to TRBJ2-7, with D unresolved. V was trimmed by 0 bases and J by 3 bases, leaving 9 bases between them. Germline V gene sequence: CDR1 KGHSH, CDR2 LQKENI. The CDR3 is made up of 14 amino acids. The CDR3 region is CASSPPKAIYEQYF. The CDR3 nucleotides are TGTGCCAGCTCACCACCAAAAGCGATCTACGAGCAGTACTTC.

The chain carries TRBV19 and TRBJ2-3, with D hard to call. Germline V CDR1 and CDR2: LNHDA, SQIVND (reference sequence). The V gene lost 10 bases and the J gene lost 2 bases, with 13 bases spanning the gap. This CDR3 is built from 13 residues. CDR3: CATIPANTDTQYF. As DNA, the CDR3 is TGTGCCACCATCCCAGCTAACACAGATACGCAGTATTTT.

On this clone itself: Additional DNA sequences in this sample encode the identical CDR3. The rearrangement links TRBV5-1 to TRBJ2-3; no reliable D call. V was clipped by 4 bases and J by 0 bases, with 15 bases between them. CDR3 length: 16 amino acids. Per germline, CDR1 SGHRS and CDR2 YFSETQ. CDR3 sequence reads: CASSLRPGSSTDTQYF. The CDR3 DNA reads TGCGCCAGCAGCCTCAGACCGGGCTCTAGCACAGATACGCAGTATTTT.

This chain links TRBV29-1 with TRBJ1-1; D is unclear. V gave up 1 base and J gave up 1 base, with 16 bases separating them. The CDR3 totals 16 residues. The V gene's germline CDR1 is SQVTM and CDR2 ANQGSEA. The CDR3 protein is CSVEGVVRIPNTEAFF. The CDR3 region has the DNA TGCAGCGTTGAAGGTGTCGTCCGGATACCGAACACTGAAGCTTTCTTT.

The genes are TRBV7-9 and TRBJ2-3, with TRBD2 as a possible D gene (5 bases). CDR1 and CDR2 from the germline V gene are SEHNR and FQNEAQ (reference sequence). V shed 5 bases and J shed 6 bases, with 21 bases lying between them. This CDR3 spans 16 amino acids. This chain's CDR3 is CASSKADYPLLDTQYF. The CDR3 DNA is TGTGCCAGCAGCAAGGCCGACTACCCCTTGTTGGATACGCAGTATTTT.